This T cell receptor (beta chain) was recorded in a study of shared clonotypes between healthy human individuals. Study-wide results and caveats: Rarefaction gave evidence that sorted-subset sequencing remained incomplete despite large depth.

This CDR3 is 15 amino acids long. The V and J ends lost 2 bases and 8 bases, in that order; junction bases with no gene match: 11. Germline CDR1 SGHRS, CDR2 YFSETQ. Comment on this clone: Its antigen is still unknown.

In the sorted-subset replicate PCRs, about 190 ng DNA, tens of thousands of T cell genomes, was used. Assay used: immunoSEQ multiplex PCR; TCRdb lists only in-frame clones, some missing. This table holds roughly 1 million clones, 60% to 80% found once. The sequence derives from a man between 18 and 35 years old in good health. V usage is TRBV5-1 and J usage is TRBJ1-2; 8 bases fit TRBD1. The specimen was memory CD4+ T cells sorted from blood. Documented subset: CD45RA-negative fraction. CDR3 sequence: CASSFLVQGAEGYTF. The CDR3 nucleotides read TGCGCCAGCAGCTTCTTAGTTCAGGGGGCTGAGGGCTACACCTTC.